The entry that follows covers one T cell receptor (beta chain) sequence. V lost 4 bases, J lost 1 base, and 9 bases lay in between. Germline V CDR1 and CDR2: SGDLS, YYNGEE. CDR3 length equals 14 residues. This entry is derived from a study of blood T cell repertoires in COVID-19. About the research overall: Nucleic acid was either cDNA or gDNA, and it came from T cells, B-cell-depleted T cells, or PBMCs.

Only in-frame clones appear in the TCRdb table, and some are missing; sequencing was by immunoSEQ multiplex PCR. This table holds approximately 320,000 clones, around nine tenths found once. In terms of age and location, participants ranged from roughly 18 to 100 years and lived in about 25 US areas. Membership in each cohort depended on participant-reported clinical history. Each recovered donor of Cohort 3 presented with two negative PCRs, clearance, or symptom resolution. This TCR derives from a man between 60 and 75 years old who had recovered from COVID-19. V gene TRBV9 combines with J gene TRBJ2-1; D is undetermined. Sequences were obtained from PBMCs or T cells enriched from blood (not recorded which). This chain's CDR3 is CASSRDMSYNEQFF. The CDR3 nucleotides read TGTGCCAGCAGCCGAGACATGTCCTACAATGAGCAGTTCTTC.